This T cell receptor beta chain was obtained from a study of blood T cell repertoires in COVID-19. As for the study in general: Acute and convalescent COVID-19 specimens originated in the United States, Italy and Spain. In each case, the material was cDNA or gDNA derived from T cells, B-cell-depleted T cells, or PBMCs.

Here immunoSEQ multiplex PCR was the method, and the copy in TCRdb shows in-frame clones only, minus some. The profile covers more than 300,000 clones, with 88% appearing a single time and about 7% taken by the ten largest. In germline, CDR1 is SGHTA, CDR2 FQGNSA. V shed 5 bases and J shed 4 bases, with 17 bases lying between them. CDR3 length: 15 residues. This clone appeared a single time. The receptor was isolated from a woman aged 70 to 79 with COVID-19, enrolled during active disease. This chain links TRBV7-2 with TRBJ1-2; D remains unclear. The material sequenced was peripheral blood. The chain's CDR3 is CASSADRDGSYGYTF. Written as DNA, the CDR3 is TGTGCCAGCAGCGCCGATAGGGATGGGAGCTATGGCTACACCTTC.